The source of this T cell receptor beta chain is a study of T cell responses to AZD1222 COVID-19 vaccine. The CDR3 is 15 residues long. Per germline, CDR1 SGHDN and CDR2 FVKESK. Trimming removed 4 bases at V and 6 bases at J, with 15 bases between. As concerns this clone: What it recognizes is unknown.

Assay used: immunoSEQ multiplex PCR; TCRdb lists only in-frame clones, some missing. The sample lists fewer than 120,000 clones, approximately 90% occurring once. General study points: AZD1222 recipients seropositive at baseline numbered only 5 or 6.

J is TRBJ2-2 and V is TRBV14; D remains unclear. Sample: peripheral blood, taken on day 0 of AZD1222 vaccination. The TCR was taken from an adult in good health. CDR3 protein: CASSPIQTSAGELFF. In nucleotides, the CDR3 is TGTGCCAGCAGCCCCATCCAAACCTCGGCCGGGGAGCTGTTTTTT.